The 15 T cell receptor beta chains listed next were all sequenced from one sample in a study of regulatory T cells in long-lasting Graves disease. Arm-PCR with iRepertoire HTBI primers amplified the CDR3 regions for these TCR beta libraries. MiXCR was run by TCRdb on the multiplex PCR reads, yielding one entry per CDR3 protein. The sample holds 300,000 to 500,000 distinct CDR3 sequences, less than 25% seen once. Time point defined: persistent/refractory GD, antithyroid drugs over 5 years with positive TRAb. With RNA extracted from PBMCs as input, the TCR library was made. The sequenced sample was peripheral blood mononuclear cells (PBMCs), obtained when the disease was refractory, from a patient treated with antithyroid drugs. The receptor source for this set is a female donor with Graves disease.

V usage is TRBV19 and J usage is TRBJ1-2; 7 bases map to TRBD1. Germline V lookup: CDR1 LNHDA, CDR2 SQIVND (reference sequence). The CDR3 sequence is 15 residues long. Unmatched junction bases numbered 12, after V lost 6 bases and J lost 5 bases. The CDR3 here is CASSTTGTAFYGYTF. As DNA, the CDR3 is TGTGCCAGTAGCACAACCGGGACAGCCTTTTATGGCTACACCTTC.

This clonotype was picked up many times. The chain joins TRBV28 to TRBJ2-7, with a possible D match to TRBD1 (5 bases). The CDR3 extends over 15 amino acids. Trimming cost V 6 bases and J 0 bases, with 15 bases left between them. Per germline, CDR1 MDHEN and CDR2 SYDVKM. CDR3: CASSLTVSSSYEQYF. The CDR3 DNA reads as TGTGCCAGCAGCCTGACAGTTAGTAGCTCCTACGAGCAGTACTTC.

This chain uses TRBV19 with TRBJ1-1; the match to TRBD1 covers 8 bases. The CDR3 runs 14 residues. Trimming at V came to 6 bases and at J to 4 bases, leaving 7 bases not matched to a gene. The germline V gene encodes CDR1 LNHDA and CDR2 SQIVND (reference sequence). The CDR3 protein is CASSPQGASTEAFF. The CDR3 DNA follows: TGTGCCAGTAGCCCTCAGGGGGCGAGCACTGAAGCTTTCTTT.

This clonotype has a handful of counts. This chain uses TRBV12-3 or TRBV12-4 with TRBJ2-7; TRBD1 agrees at 11 bases. CDR3 length: 15 residues. V trimming: 3 bases; J trimming: 6 bases; junction bases outside the gene matches: 7. The CDR3 here is CASSLRTGGPCEQYF. CDR3 DNA: TGTGCCAGCAGTTTGAGGACAGGGGGCCCCTGCGAGCAGTACTTC.

This sequence joins TRBV6-5 and TRBJ1-1, with D unresolved. V gave up 3 bases and J gave up 1 base, with 12 bases separating them. CDR1 and CDR2 (germline): MNHEY, SVGAGI. The CDR3 is made up of 15 amino acids. CDR3 sequence: CASSYYSTRNTEAFF. In DNA, the CDR3 is TGTGCCAGCAGTTATTATAGTACGCGGAACACTGAAGCTTTCTTT.

This chain links TRBV14 with TRBJ2-5, with D unresolved. CDR3 length: 17 residues. Looked up from germline, CDR1 is SGHDN and CDR2 is FVKESK. V was shortened by 2 bases and J by 7 bases, with 23 bases between the two germline ends. CDR3 nucleotide sequence: TGTGCCAGCAGCCAAACTCGCGGCAAAGGTCCTTTGGGGACCCAGTACTTC. It specifies CASSQTRGKGPLGTQYF. The variable domain in full, completed from reference TRBV14 and TRBJ2-5, reads EAGVTQFPSHSVIEKGQTVTLRCDPISGHDNLYWYRRVMGKEIKFLLHFVKESKQDESGMPNNRFLAERTGGTYSTLKVQPAELEDSGVYFCASSQTRGKGPLGTQYFGPGTRLLVL.

This clonotype has a count of ten or more. The chain's CDR3 is CASSETSGGAYEQYF. Here the CDR3 DNA reads TGTGCCAGCAGTGAGACTAGCGGGGGGGCCTACGAGCAGTACTTC. The chain uses TRBV2 and TRBJ2-7, with 14 bases lining up with TRBD2. From germline, CDR1 is SNHLY and CDR2 FYNNEI. Trimming cost V 3 bases and J 2 bases; bases outside gene matches: 0. This CDR3 comprises 15 residues.

Many counts were recorded for this clonotype. The rearrangement uses TRBV2 and TRBJ1-5, with unresolved D. CDR1 SNHLY and CDR2 FYNNEI come from the germline V gene. This CDR3 is built from 12 residues. The ends were cut back, 2 bases at V and 9 bases at J, with 8 bases in the middle. Here the CDR3 DNA reads TGTGCCAGCAGTGAAACGGCGGGGCCCCAGCATTTT. Translating it yields CASSETAGPQHF.

The rearrangement uses TRBV7-9 and TRBJ1-5; possible D gene TRBD1, 5 bases. The CDR3 covers 15 residues. Trimming took off 0 bases at V and 7 bases at J, with 13 bases between the two ends. Germline V CDR1 and CDR2: SEHNR, FQNEAQ (reference sequence). In DNA, the CDR3 is TGTGCCAGCAGCTTAGCCTTGGGGCCCGGGCAGCCCCAGCATTTT. As protein: CASSLALGPGQPQHF.

This clonotype was found many times. This chain joins TRBV11-2 and TRBJ1-2; the match to TRBD1 covers 9 bases. Germline V lookup: CDR1 SGHAT, CDR2 FQNNGV. The CDR3 runs 15 residues. Losses at the gene ends were 1 base for V and 7 bases for J; bases not matched to a gene: 7. CDR3: CASSLAGQGRFGYTF. As DNA, the CDR3 is TGTGCCAGCAGCTTAGCTGGACAGGGGCGGTTTGGCTACACCTTC.

This clonotype appeared many times. CDR3: CASSDSGTGENGYTF. For the CDR3, the DNA is TGTGCCAGCAGCGACTCCGGGACAGGGGAGAATGGCTACACCTTC. This sequence joins TRBV3-1 and TRBJ1-2; 10 bases agree with TRBD1. With V trimmed by 5 bases and J by 6 bases, 9 bases remained unmatched. This CDR3 has 15 residues. Germline values: CDR1 LGHDT, CDR2 YNNKEL (reference sequence).

At least ten counts were recorded for this clonotype. The V and J genes are TRBV28 and TRBJ2-2; either TRBD1 or TRBD2 may fit D (7 bases each). This CDR3 spans 17 amino acids. The V end lost 6 bases, the J end lost 5 bases, and 22 bases lay between the germline ends. Germline assignment: CDR1 MDHEN and CDR2 SYDVKM. The CDR3 reads CASSMGGRQGGTGELFF. The CDR3 DNA follows: TGTGCCAGCAGCATGGGGGGGCGACAGGGAGGAACCGGGGAGCTGTTTTTT.

This rearrangement joins TRBV9 to TRBJ2-7; the match to TRBD1 covers 12 bases. The CDR3 length is 17 residues. Per the germline V gene, CDR1 is SGDLS and CDR2 is YYNGEE. V gave up 4 bases and J gave up 6 bases; unmatched junction bases: 14. The CDR3 protein is CASSSRDRGPPYSEQYF. The CDR3 coding sequence is TGTGCCAGCAGCTCCAGGGACAGGGGGCCGCCCTACAGCGAGCAGTACTTC.

The V gene is TRBV7-8, the J gene TRBJ2-7, with 8 bases matching TRBD1. The germline V gene encodes CDR1 SGHVS and CDR2 FQNEAQ. J lost 7 bases, V lost 4 bases, and 9 bases had no gene match. The length of the CDR3 is 14 residues. CDR3 bases: TGTGCCAGCAGCTCAAATCAGGGGGCCGGTGAGCAGTACTTC. Its protein is CASSSNQGAGEQYF. Using reference TRBV7-8 and TRBJ2-7 for the parts outside the CDR3, the full variable domain is GAGVSQSPRYKVAKRGQDVALRCDPISGHVSLFWYQQALGQGPEFLTYFQNEAQLDKSGLPSDRFFAERPEGSVSTLKIQRTQQEDSAVYLCASSSNQGAGEQYFGPGTRLTVT.

This clonotype occurred a few times. This chain uses TRBV12-3 or TRBV12-4 with TRBJ2-5; 13 bases map to TRBD2. V lost 6 bases to trimming and J lost 6 bases; unmatched junction nucleotides: 10. CDR3 length equals 16 residues. The DNA of the CDR3 is TGTGCCAGCAGAAGGACTAGCGGGAGCCGCCAGCAGACCCAGTACTTC. This codes for CASRRTSGSRQQTQYF.